This TCR beta chain is from a study of graft-versus-host responses after intestinal transplantation. This clone turned up a few times. Its matching antigen is unknown. Sequencing was performed with immunoSEQ multiplex PCR; in TCRdb, only in-frame clones are kept and a portion is missing. Here the sample spans some 130,000 clones, approximately 94% being singletons. The receptor comes from a human donor who received an intestinal transplant. The specimen was unstimulated CD4+ T cells sorted from spleen or lymph node cells, collected before intestinal transplant.

CDR3 loop: CASSRQGAGQPQHF. CDR3 DNA: TGTGCCAGCAGCCGACAGGGGGCCGGGCAGCCCCAGCATTTT. The J gene is TRBJ1-5, the V gene TRBV7-9; 10 bases are a match to TRBD1. This CDR3 has 14 residues. CDR1 is SEHNR and CDR2 is FQNEAQ in the germline V gene (reference sequence). V lost 5 bases and J lost 7; bases outside the gene matches: 5.